A selection of T cell receptor beta chains follows, all from one sample in a study of blood T cell repertoires in COVID-19. Here immunoSEQ multiplex PCR was the method, and the copy in TCRdb shows in-frame clones only, minus some. This sample yields about 220,000 clones, of which around four fifths are seen a single time; roughly 15% belongs to the top ten. Sequencing was done on a sample of PBMCs or T cells enriched from blood (not recorded which). The receptors shown here come from a man aged 35 to 55 who had recovered from COVID-19. Both conserved end residues are trimmed from each CDR3. Clone size is stated in some rows and not others, as once, few, many or a class when expanded.

V: TRBV7-2; size: -; CDR3: ASSPLGRGGPYRRETQY
V: TRBV28; size: -; CDR3: ASSFAGSGNTIY
V: TRBV14; size: -; CDR3: ASSHLMGTDYGYT
V: TRBV19; size: -; CDR3: ASTQGYTGELF
V: TRBV18; size: -; CDR3: ASSPFGDNEQF
V: TRBV6-5; size: -; CDR3: ASSPTSGYLDEQF
V: TRBV30; size: -; CDR3: AWGTPQGSPLH
V: TRBV15; size: -; CDR3: ATSRVEDRDRADTGELF
V: TRBV5-1; size: -; CDR3: ASFAQGALTEAF
V: TRBV27; size: -; CDR3: ASSGYPLAVRQF
V: TRBV11-2; size: -; CDR3: ASSQMNTEAF
V: TRBV9; size: -; CDR3: ASSVGSSAPYGYT
V: TRBV2; size: -; CDR3: ASSDRGQARGGYT
V: TRBV24-1; size: -; CDR3: ATRGQGETQY
V: TRBV5-1; size: -; CDR3: ASRPLQGFYNEQF
V: TRBV7-2; size: -; CDR3: ASSLQARTYNEQF
V: TRBV28; size: once; CDR3: ASQDREGRYEQY
V: TRBV28; size: -; CDR3: ASTLGAYREQF
V: TRBV7-3; size: once; CDR3: ASSPRQDTEAF
V: TRBV7-2; size: -; CDR3: ASSYTGTALF
V: TRBV7-9; size: -; CDR3: ASSLGGGDPEAF
V: TRBV27; size: -; CDR3: ASSTSGWENTEAF
V: TRBV19; size: once; CDR3: ASSITRIEQDSEAF
V: TRBV5-6; size: -; CDR3: ASRTDRSYNEQF
V: TRBV19; size: -; CDR3: ASRGGASTEAF
V: TRBV10-3; size: -; CDR3: ATDPYSGSRANEQF
V: TRBV18; size: -; CDR3: ASSLSSGADYEQY
V: TRBV28; size: -; CDR3: ASIPQGTYEQY
V: TRBV5-8; size: -; CDR3: ASSLQVYPAGDGYT